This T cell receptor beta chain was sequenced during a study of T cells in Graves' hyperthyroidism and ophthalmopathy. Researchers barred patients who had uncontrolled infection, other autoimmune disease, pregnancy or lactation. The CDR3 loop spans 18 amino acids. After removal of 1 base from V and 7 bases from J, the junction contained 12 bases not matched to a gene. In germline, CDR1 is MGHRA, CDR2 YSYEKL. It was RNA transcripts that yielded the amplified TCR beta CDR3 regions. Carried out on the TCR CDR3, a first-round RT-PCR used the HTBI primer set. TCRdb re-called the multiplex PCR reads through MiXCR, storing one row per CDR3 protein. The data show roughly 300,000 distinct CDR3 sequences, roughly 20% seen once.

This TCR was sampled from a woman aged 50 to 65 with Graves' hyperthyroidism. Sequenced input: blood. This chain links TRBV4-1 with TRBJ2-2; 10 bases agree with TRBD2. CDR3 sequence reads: CASSQVLAGGLRDGELFF. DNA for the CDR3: TGCGCCAGCAGCCAAGTATTAGCGGGGGGACTTCGGGACGGGGAGCTGTTTTTT.